These T cell receptor beta chains were read from a single sample in a study of T cells in Graves' hyperthyroidism and ophthalmopathy. MiXCR, applied by TCRdb to the multiplex PCR reads, yields one record per CDR3 protein. The repertoire consists of about 500,000 distinct CDR3 sequences, with 40% to 50% occurring once and the leading ten covering about two fifths. Sequenced sample: peripheral blood or thyroid tissue (not recorded which). These receptors all stem from an adult woman with Graves' disease, either hyperthyroidism or ophthalmopathy (not recorded which). Both conserved end residues are part of each CDR3. The D gene is left open where the match is weak. Rows may omit the clone size; those that give it use once, few, many or a size class.

DNA: TGTGCCAGCAGTTTAGTGTCAGGGGGTGGAACCGGGGAGCTGTTTTTT
CDR3: CASSLVSGGGTGELFF
D: TRBD1
J: TRBJ2-2
V: TRBV2
size: -

DNA: TGTGCCAGCAGCCCCCAGGGGGTAGGCTACAATGAGCAGTTCTTC
CDR3: CASSPQGVGYNEQFF
D: TRBD1
J: TRBJ2-1
V: TRBV19
size: few

DNA: TGTGCCAGCAGCCTAAACTCCTTGAGGAGCGAGCAGTACTTC
CDR3: CASSLNSLRSEQYF
D: -
J: TRBJ2-7
V: TRBV25-1
size: -

DNA: TGTGCTAGATTACAGGGGGCAGAGACCCAGTACTTC
CDR3: CARLQGAETQYF
D: TRBD1
J: TRBJ2-5
V: TRBV25-1
size: -

DNA: TGTGCCAGCAGTCCGGACCGATGGGATCAGCCCCAGCATTTT
CDR3: CASSPDRWDQPQHF
D: -
J: TRBJ1-5
V: TRBV2
size: -

DNA: TGTGCCACCAGTGCTCCAGGGTATGGCTACACCTTC
CDR3: CATSAPGYGYTF
D: -
J: TRBJ1-2
V: TRBV24-1
size: -

DNA: TGTGCCAGCAGCTTGGTCCTCCTCCAAGAGACCCAGTACTTC
CDR3: CASSLVLLQETQYF
D: -
J: TRBJ2-5
V: TRBV5-5
size: -

DNA: TGTGCCAGCAGCTTGACTAGCGGGTCAGCCACGGAGACCCAGTACTTC
CDR3: CASSLTSGSATETQYF
D: TRBD2
J: TRBJ2-5
V: TRBV7-3
size: -

DNA: TGCAGCGTAACGTCCGGGAGAGTGAACACCGGGGAGCTGTTTTTT
CDR3: CSVTSGRVNTGELFF
D: -
J: TRBJ2-2
V: TRBV29-1
size: few

DNA: TGTGCCAGCAGTTTAGCGGGACAGGGTAGCAATCAGCCCCAGCATTTT
CDR3: CASSLAGQGSNQPQHF
D: TRBD1
J: TRBJ1-5
V: TRBV12-3/TRBV12-4
size: -

DNA: TGTGCCAGCAGCTTAATCGGGGGGCGCGGGGAAAATTCACCCCTCCACTTT
CDR3: CASSLIGGRGENSPLHF
D: -
J: TRBJ1-6
V: TRBV7-2
size: many

DNA: TGCGCCAGCAGCGCCGACTACGCCTCCGGGGAGCTGTTTTTT
CDR3: CASSADYASGELFF
D: -
J: TRBJ2-2
V: TRBV5-1
size: -

DNA: TGTGCCACCGGCAGATACGGGAGAGGTTGCGAGCAGTACTTC
CDR3: CATGRYGRGCEQYF
D: -
J: TRBJ2-7
V: TRBV24-1
size: -

DNA: TGCAGTTCGACAGGGTGGGACACAGATACGCAGTATTTT
CDR3: CSSTGWDTDTQYF
D: TRBD1
J: TRBJ2-3
V: TRBV20-1
size: few

DNA: TGTGCCAGCAGTGGATCAGGTCGAGACGACGGGGAGACCCAGTACTTC
CDR3: CASSGSGRDDGETQYF
D: -
J: TRBJ2-5
V: TRBV6-5
size: -

DNA: TGCGCCAGCAGCTGGATCTACGGGACAGGGGATAGCAATCAGCCCCAGCATTTT
CDR3: CASSWIYGTGDSNQPQHF
D: TRBD1
J: TRBJ1-5
V: TRBV5-1
size: -

DNA: TGCAGCGTTGATCCAGGGGTTGGTAGCTATGGCTACACCTTC
CDR3: CSVDPGVGSYGYTF
D: -
J: TRBJ1-2
V: TRBV29-1
size: -

DNA: TGTGCCAGCAATGGACAGTATGTCATGAACACTGAAGCTTTCTTT
CDR3: CASNGQYVMNTEAFF
D: -
J: TRBJ1-1
V: TRBV2
size: -

DNA: TGTGCCAGCAGTTACTCAGAGACAGGCGCTCAGGGCTTC
CDR3: CASSYSETGAQGF
D: -
J: TRBJ1-2
V: TRBV6-6
size: -

DNA: TGTGCCAGCAGTGAGCAGGGAGGAACTAATGAAAAACTGTTTTTT
CDR3: CASSEQGGTNEKLFF
D: -
J: TRBJ1-4
V: TRBV2
size: -

DNA: TGTGCCAGCAACCCGGGGACAGGGAGCAATCAGCCCCAGCATTTT
CDR3: CASNPGTGSNQPQHF
D: TRBD1
J: TRBJ1-5
V: TRBV6-5
size: many

DNA: TGCAGTGCCTTCCGCGGGACAGGGACCACCGGGGACGATGGCTACACCTTC
CDR3: CSAFRGTGTTGDDGYTF
D: TRBD1
J: TRBJ1-2
V: TRBV20-1
size: -

DNA: TGTGCCAGCAGTGACTATGACAGGGATGAGCCCCTCCACTTT
CDR3: CASSDYDRDEPLHF
D: TRBD1
J: TRBJ1-6
V: TRBV25-1
size: -

DNA: TGTGCCAGCACCCAGGAGCGGACTGAAGCTTTCTTT
CDR3: CASTQERTEAFF
D: -
J: TRBJ1-1
V: TRBV2
size: -

DNA: TGTGCCACCAGCAGAGGGGGGAGCGGTGAAAAACTGTTTTTT
CDR3: CATSRGGSGEKLFF
D: -
J: TRBJ1-4
V: TRBV15
size: few

DNA: TGCAGCGCCTTGAGGACAGGGATCTATGGCTACACCTTC
CDR3: CSALRTGIYGYTF
D: TRBD1
J: TRBJ1-2
V: TRBV29-1
size: -

DNA: TGTGCCAGCAGAACCTTAGGGCAGGGTAGCACTGAAGCTTTCTTT
CDR3: CASRTLGQGSTEAFF
D: -
J: TRBJ1-1
V: TRBV7-8
size: few

DNA: TGTGCCAGCAGCCCGACTGGCCAGAGGGAGCAGTACTTC
CDR3: CASSPTGQREQYF
D: -
J: TRBJ2-7
V: TRBV7-3
size: -

DNA: TGTGCCAGCAGTTACTCGACGGCAGCCGAAGCTTTCTTT
CDR3: CASSYSTAAEAFF
D: -
J: TRBJ1-1
V: TRBV6-5
size: many

DNA: TGCAGCGTTGAAGTGGGACAGGGGGGTACGAACACTGAAGCTTTCTTT
CDR3: CSVEVGQGGTNTEAFF
D: TRBD1
J: TRBJ1-1
V: TRBV29-1
size: -

DNA: TGCGCCAGCAGCTCCCTGACAGCAACTAATGAAAAACTGTTTTTT
CDR3: CASSSLTATNEKLFF
D: -
J: TRBJ1-4
V: TRBV5-1
size: -

DNA: TGTGCCAGCAGCTTCCTCGAAGCGGGACATACAGCCCAGTACTTC
CDR3: CASSFLEAGHTAQYF
D: -
J: TRBJ2-5
V: TRBV7-2
size: -

DNA: TGTGCCAGCAGCCCTCGAGGAGACGTAGAGACCCAGTACTTC
CDR3: CASSPRGDVETQYF
D: -
J: TRBJ2-5
V: TRBV3-1
size: many

DNA: TGTGCCAGTAGTACCGGGGGCAATCAGCCCCAGTACTTC
CDR3: CASSTGGNQPQYF
D: -
J: TRBJ2-5
V: TRBV19
size: -

DNA: TGTGCCAGCGGAGGGCTTAGAAGATACGAGCAGTACTTC
CDR3: CASGGLRRYEQYF
D: -
J: TRBJ2-7
V: TRBV6-5
size: -

DNA: TGTGCCAGCAGCGTAGGTGGGGGCCGCACCGGGGAGCTGTTTTTT
CDR3: CASSVGGGRTGELFF
D: -
J: TRBJ2-2
V: TRBV2
size: -

DNA: TGCAGCGTTGAAGAGGGGGCCAGGGGGTACGAGCAGTACTTC
CDR3: CSVEEGARGYEQYF
D: TRBD1
J: TRBJ2-7
V: TRBV29-1
size: -

DNA: TGTGCCAGCAGCTTCCAGACAGGGAATCAGCCCCAGCATTTT
CDR3: CASSFQTGNQPQHF
D: TRBD1
J: TRBJ1-5
V: TRBV5-6
size: -

DNA: TGTGCCAGCAGAGGGGCGCGGGGGACAGGGGGCACGACTTTCTTT
CDR3: CASRGARGTGGTTFF
D: TRBD1
J: TRBJ1-1
V: TRBV12-3/TRBV12-4
size: -

DNA: TGTGCCAGCAGTTATTTGTACAGGACGAACTATGGCTACACCTTC
CDR3: CASSYLYRTNYGYTF
D: -
J: TRBJ1-2
V: TRBV6-1
size: -

DNA: TGTGCCAGCAGTAAGTTCGGGAACACTGAAGCTTTCTTT
CDR3: CASSKFGNTEAFF
D: -
J: TRBJ1-1
V: TRBV7-2
size: few

DNA: TGCAGTGCTAGAAACAGGGGGCGCGACACCGGGGAGCTGTTTTTT
CDR3: CSARNRGRDTGELFF
D: TRBD1
J: TRBJ2-2
V: TRBV20-1
size: -

DNA: TGTGCCAGCAGCTTAGCGGGACTAGCGGCCCAAGAGACCCAGTACTTC
CDR3: CASSLAGLAAQETQYF
D: TRBD2
J: TRBJ2-5
V: TRBV7-2
size: -

DNA: TGCAGTGCTAAACGGCGGGGGGCTAGCTCCTACGAGCAGTACTTC
CDR3: CSAKRRGASSYEQYF
D: TRBD2
J: TRBJ2-7
V: TRBV20-1
size: many

DNA: TGTGCCAGCAACCCGGACTCCCCGCGATGGCCCCAGCATTTT
CDR3: CASNPDSPRWPQHF
D: -
J: TRBJ1-5
V: TRBV6-1
size: many

DNA: TGCGCCAGCAGCCAAGGGGGTAATGAAAAACTGTTTTTT
CDR3: CASSQGGNEKLFF
D: -
J: TRBJ1-4
V: TRBV4-1
size: -

DNA: TGTGCCACCCGGGACAGGGGTAGTCAGCCCCAGCATTTT
CDR3: CATRDRGSQPQHF
D: TRBD1
J: TRBJ1-5
V: TRBV19
size: many